Listed below are T cell receptor beta chains from one sample, sequenced in a study of molecular identifiers for immune sequencing clone quantification. Each CDR3 protein is one row after TCRdb ran MiXCR on the PCR reads. The sample lists under 600,000 distinct CDR3 sequences, 25% occurring once. Sample: naive CD8+ T cells from blood, with Jurkat cell RNA spiked in. All receptors derive from a human donor in good health. Some libraries in this study had Jurkat cell RNA spiked in. Both conserved end residues are part of each CDR3. A D gene is named only where the DNA matches it firmly. A row's size may be missing; if present it is once, few, many or a size class.

J: TRBJ2-4; V: TRBV20-1; size: many; D: .; DNA: TGCAGTGCTAGCTGGCCCTCCAAAAACATTCAGTACTTC; CDR3: CSASWPSKNIQYF
J: TRBJ1-1; V: TRBV6-5; size: many; D: .; DNA: TGTGCCAGCAGGATCGGTCCCTTGAACACTGAAGCTTTCTTT; CDR3: CASRIGPLNTEAFF
J: TRBJ2-1; V: TRBV27; size: .; D: TRBD2; DNA: TGTGCCAGCAGTTTAACACAAGGACTAGCGGGCGGTTCCTCCTACAATGAGCAGTTCTTC; CDR3: CASSLTQGLAGGSSYNEQFF
J: TRBJ2-7; V: TRBV10-3; size: many; D: .; DNA: TGTGCCATCAGCCCTGACAGTACCGAGCAGTACTTC; CDR3: CAISPDSTEQYF
J: TRBJ1-5; V: TRBV5-8; size: .; D: .; DNA: TGTGCCAGCAGCTTGGCTCCGGCGGCAAATCAGCCCCAGCATTTT; CDR3: CASSLAPAANQPQHF
J: TRBJ2-5; V: TRBV2; size: .; D: .; DNA: TGTGCCAGCGTTGGTAGCGTTCCCCAAGAGACCCAGTACTTC; CDR3: CASVGSVPQETQYF
J: TRBJ2-7; V: TRBV10-3; size: .; D: .; DNA: TGTGCCATCAGTGGGGCGGAGTGGAACGAGCAGTACTTC; CDR3: CAISGAEWNEQYF
J: TRBJ1-4; V: TRBV2; size: few; D: TRBD1; DNA: TGTGCCAGCTACAACCCAGGGGGTTCTAATGAAAAACTGTTTTTT; CDR3: CASYNPGGSNEKLFF
J: TRBJ2-3; V: TRBV5-1; size: many; D: TRBD2; DNA: TGCGCCAGCAGCGAAACTAGCGGGGCTTCCACAGATACGCAGTATTTT; CDR3: CASSETSGASTDTQYF
J: TRBJ1-2; V: TRBV12-3/TRBV12-4; size: .; D: TRBD1; DNA: TGTGCCGGCAGTGACGTTGGACAGGAAAATGGCTACACCTTC; CDR3: CAGSDVGQENGYTF
J: TRBJ2-1; V: TRBV12-3/TRBV12-4; size: few; D: TRBD2; DNA: TGTGCCAGCAGCCGACTAGCGGGTGCCCCTCCCCATGAGCAGTTCTTC; CDR3: CASSRLAGAPPHEQFF
J: TRBJ2-4; V: TRBV5-3; size: few; D: .; DNA: TGTGCCAGCAGCTTTCCGGTAGGAATAAACATTCAGTACTTC; CDR3: CASSFPVGINIQYF
J: TRBJ2-7; V: TRBV25-1; size: .; D: .; DNA: TGTGCCAGCAGTGAGTTCGGGGGTTACGAGCAGTACTTC; CDR3: CASSEFGGYEQYF
J: TRBJ2-3; V: TRBV6-2/TRBV6-3; size: many; D: .; DNA: TGTGCCAGCAGTTGGGGATTAACAGACAACACAGATACGCAGTATTTT; CDR3: CASSWGLTDNTDTQYF
J: TRBJ1-1; V: TRBV14; size: many; D: .; DNA: TGTGCCAGCAGCCAAGCTCTCCTTAGGACTCAGGAGGAAGCTTTCTTT; CDR3: CASSQALLRTQEEAFF
J: TRBJ2-1; V: TRBV27; size: .; D: .; DNA: TGTGCCAGCAACGGGCAGGGGGGGTCCTACAATGAGCAGTTCTTC; CDR3: CASNGQGGSYNEQFF
J: TRBJ2-7; V: TRBV6-6; size: many; D: TRBD1; DNA: TGTGCCAGCAAGTTAACAGGGGACGAGCAGTACTTC; CDR3: CASKLTGDEQYF
J: TRBJ1-2; V: TRBV2; size: many; D: .; DNA: TGTGCCGGCAGGGACACCAATAACTATGGCTACACCTTC; CDR3: CAGRDTNNYGYTF
J: TRBJ1-4; V: TRBV30; size: few; D: .; DNA: TGTGCCTGGAGCCAAGGGGAAAAACTGTTTTTT; CDR3: CAWSQGEKLFF
J: TRBJ2-3; V: TRBV4-3; size: .; D: TRBD2; DNA: TGCGCCAGCAGCCATTCAGCGGGGGGCACCACAGATACGCAGTATTTT; CDR3: CASSHSAGGTTDTQYF
J: TRBJ1-1; V: TRBV4-3; size: .; D: .; DNA: TGCGCCAGCAGCCAAACCCCATTAGGGAGCACTGAAGCTTTCTTT; CDR3: CASSQTPLGSTEAFF
J: TRBJ2-7; V: TRBV11-2; size: many; D: .; DNA: TGTGCCAGCAGCCCCGACACCTCCTACGAGCAGTACTTC; CDR3: CASSPDTSYEQYF
J: TRBJ2-3; V: TRBV19; size: .; D: .; DNA: TGTGCCAGTAGTATACTGGCATCTACTAGCACAGATACGCAGTATTTT; CDR3: CASSILASTSTDTQYF
J: TRBJ2-2; V: TRBV5-1; size: .; D: TRBD1; DNA: TGCGCCAGCAGCTTGTTAGGACAGGGGGCAGTTACCGGGGAGCTGTTTTTT; CDR3: CASSLLGQGAVTGELFF
J: TRBJ2-1; V: TRBV11-2; size: .; D: TRBD1; DNA: TGTGCCAGCAGCTTTCTACAGGGGTCCTACAATGAGCAGTTCTTC; CDR3: CASSFLQGSYNEQFF
J: TRBJ2-7; V: TRBV3-1; size: .; D: TRBD1; DNA: TGTGCCAGCAGCCCCGATGCCAGGGGGTTCTACGAGCAGTACTTC; CDR3: CASSPDARGFYEQYF
J: TRBJ2-7; V: TRBV6-2/TRBV6-3; size: .; D: .; DNA: TGTGCCAGCAAGTATTCTCGGACACGGAACGAGTACGAGCAGTACTTC; CDR3: CASKYSRTRNEYEQYF
J: TRBJ2-5; V: TRBV27; size: .; D: TRBD2; DNA: TGTGCCAGCAGTTCTTTAGCGGGAACTCTCCAAGAGACCCAGTACTTC; CDR3: CASSSLAGTLQETQYF
J: TRBJ1-4; V: TRBV27; size: many; D: .; DNA: TGTGCCAGCAGTTTTGGAGACCATCACGAAAAACTGTTTTTT; CDR3: CASSFGDHHEKLFF